These T cell receptor beta chains were read from a single sample in a study of T cells in Graves' hyperthyroidism and ophthalmopathy. TCRdb ran MiXCR on the multiplex PCR reads and lists one entry per CDR3 protein. This sample has about 260,000 distinct CDR3 sequences, with about 20% found just once. Sequencing used blood. Every receptor here comes from a man in his thirties or forties with Graves' ophthalmopathy. Both conserved end residues are part of each CDR3. A D gene is named only where the DNA matches it firmly. Some rows have no size entry. The others give once, few or many, or a class for an expanded clone.

- | TRBJ2-1 | - | TRBV5-1 | CASSLTDYNEQFF | TGCGCCAGCAGCTTGACAGATTACAATGAGCAGTTCTTC
- | TRBJ1-1 | many | TRBV11-2 | CASSFERWMNTEAFF | TGTGCCAGCAGCTTTGAGCGATGGATGAACACTGAAGCTTTCTTT
TRBD1 | TRBJ2-3 | many | TRBV28 | CASSETGILTTDTQYF | TGTGCCAGCAGTGAGACAGGGATACTTACCACAGATACGCAGTATTTT
- | TRBJ2-7 | many | TRBV11-2 | CASSVGPTKSYEQYF | TGTGCCAGCAGCGTCGGACCCACGAAATCCTACGAGCAGTACTTC
- | TRBJ2-6 | - | TRBV5-1 | CASSLETGANVLTF | TGCGCCAGCAGCTTAGAGACTGGGGCCAACGTCCTGACTTTC
- | TRBJ2-1 | few | TRBV14 | CASSQENRDNEQFF | TGTGCCAGCAGCCAAGAGAATCGGGACAATGAGCAGTTCTTC
- | TRBJ1-2 | - | TRBV7-9 | CASSPRSGALANYGYTF | TGTGCCAGCAGCCCCCGAAGCGGGGCCCTAGCTAACTATGGCTACACCTTC
- | TRBJ2-1 | - | TRBV20-1 | CSAREPGAYNEQFF | TGCAGTGCTAGAGAGCCAGGAGCCTACAATGAGCAGTTCTTC
- | TRBJ2-2 | - | TRBV12-3/TRBV12-4 | CASSQWRQNTGELFF | TGTGCCAGCAGCCAGTGGCGGCAAAACACCGGGGAGCTGTTTTTT
- | TRBJ2-2 | many | TRBV11-2 | CASSSDSRPGELFF | TGTGCCAGCAGTTCGGACAGTAGACCCGGGGAGCTGTTTTTT
- | TRBJ1-5 | - | TRBV7-2 | CASSLIGVGREPQHF | TGTGCCAGCAGCTTAATAGGGGTGGGGAGAGAGCCCCAGCATTTT
TRBD1 | TRBJ1-6 | - | TRBV9 | CASSGSGTGYSPLHF | TGTGCCAGCAGCGGATCCGGGACAGGTTATTCACCCCTCCACTTT
TRBD1 | TRBJ1-6 | - | TRBV20-1 | CSAKSGGRSPLHF | TGCAGTGCTAAATCAGGGGGCAGATCACCCCTCCACTTT
TRBD2 | TRBJ2-7 | few | TRBV4-1 | CASSLLPGTSGIDEQYF | TGCGCCAGCAGCCTCCTCCCCGGGACTAGCGGGATCGACGAGCAGTACTTC
- | TRBJ2-5 | few | TRBV2 | CASIGGGQQETQYF | TGTGCCAGCATAGGGGGGGGTCAACAAGAGACCCAGTACTTC
- | TRBJ2-1 | few | TRBV9 | CASSLEAENYNEQFF | TGTGCCAGCAGCCTCGAAGCGGAAAACTACAATGAGCAGTTCTTC
- | TRBJ2-5 | - | TRBV15 | CATAEYQETQYF | TGTGCCACCGCAGAGTACCAAGAGACCCAGTACTTC
- | TRBJ1-3 | - | TRBV28 | CASSRRTVSTGNTIYF | TGTGCCAGCAGTCGAAGGACAGTGTCTACTGGAAACACCATATATTTT
TRBD2 | TRBJ2-1 | many | TRBV5-1 | CASSYVAGGSYNEQFF | TGCGCCAGCAGCTACGTAGCGGGAGGGTCCTACAATGAGCAGTTCTTC
- | TRBJ1-1 | - | TRBV12-3/TRBV12-4 | CASNRKGQDPLRAFF | TGTGCCAGCAATAGAAAAGGTCAGGATCCTTTGCGGGCTTTCTTT
TRBD1 | TRBJ1-2 | - | TRBV30 | CAWSVGTGSGYGYTF | TGTGCCTGGAGTGTTGGGACAGGGAGCGGCTATGGCTACACCTTC
- | TRBJ1-1 | - | TRBV9 | CASSVDPMGRPGIKAFF | TGTGCCAGCAGCGTAGACCCTATGGGACGCCCCGGTATTAAAGCTTTCTTT
- | TRBJ1-1 | many | TRBV6-1 | CASGATGMNTEAFF | TGTGCCAGCGGGGCGACAGGAATGAACACTGAAGCTTTCTTT
- | TRBJ2-1 | - | TRBV5-8 | CASSLLGAADEQFF | TGTGCCAGCAGCTTGCTCGGGGCCGCTGATGAGCAGTTCTTC
- | TRBJ2-1 | few | TRBV5-1 | CASSPLAGYNEQFF | TGCGCCAGCAGCCCCCTAGCCGGGTACAATGAGCAGTTCTTC
- | TRBJ2-3 | many | TRBV11-3 | CASSSGVALTDTQYF | TGTGCCAGCAGCTCGGGGGTAGCGCTCACAGATACGCAGTATTTT
- | TRBJ1-6 | - | TRBV28 | CASSPGWNSPLHF | TGTGCCAGCAGTCCCGGTTGGAATTCACCCCTCCACTTT
TRBD1 | TRBJ2-2 | many | TRBV28 | CASLGQYTGELFF | TGTGCCAGCCTGGGACAGTACACCGGGGAGCTGTTTTTT
- | TRBJ1-1 | many | TRBV28 | CASSLTGTVNTEAFF | TGTGCCAGCAGCTTAACAGGAACCGTGAACACTGAAGCTTTCTTT
- | TRBJ1-4 | - | TRBV2 | CASARTASSEKLFF | TGTGCCAGCGCCAGGACAGCATCAAGTGAAAAACTGTTTTTT
TRBD1 | TRBJ1-1 | many | TRBV14 | CASSRTGGRNTEAFF | TGTGCCAGCAGCCGCACAGGGGGCAGGAACACTGAAGCTTTCTTT
TRBD1 | TRBJ1-5 | many | TRBV2 | CASSGDRGGNQPQHF | TGTGCCAGCAGTGGGGACAGGGGTGGGAATCAGCCCCAGCATTTT
- | TRBJ2-5 | few | TRBV19 | CASSYEPSAAETQYF | TGTGCCAGTAGTTATGAGCCTAGCGCCGCAGAGACCCAGTACTTC
TRBD2 | TRBJ2-7 | - | TRBV6-1 | CASRAAGNSYEQYF | TGTGCCAGCAGAGCAGCGGGAAACTCCTACGAGCAGTACTTC
- | TRBJ2-3 | many | TRBV20-1 | CSAGDTDTQYF | TGCAGTGCTGGTGACACAGATACGCAGTATTTT
- | TRBJ2-3 | few | TRBV7-9 | CASSAIRDTQYF | TGTGCCAGCAGCGCCATAAGAGATACGCAGTATTTT
- | TRBJ1-5 | few | TRBV2 | CASSPATRSGNQPQHF | TGTGCCAGCAGTCCAGCGACCCGTTCTGGCAATCAGCCCCAGCATTTT
- | TRBJ2-7 | - | TRBV7-3 | CASSSSGNSYEQYF | TGTGCCAGCAGCTCTTCCGGGAACTCCTACGAGCAGTACTTC
TRBD1 | TRBJ2-1 | once | TRBV11-1 | CASSLTGYLNEQFF | TGTGCCAGCAGCTTGACAGGGTACCTTAATGAGCAGTTCTTC
TRBD1 | TRBJ1-2 | - | TRBV29-1 | CSATGVYGYTF | TGCAGCGCTACAGGGGTCTATGGCTACACCTTC
- | TRBJ1-2 | few | TRBV13 | CASSRSGGANYGYTF | TGTGCCAGCAGCCGCTCGGGGGGCGCAAACTATGGCTACACCTTC
TRBD2 | TRBJ2-3 | many | TRBV12-3/TRBV12-4 | CASSSLAGVRLDTQYF | TGTGCCAGCAGTTCTCTAGCGGGAGTGAGGTTAGATACGCAGTATTTT
- | TRBJ1-5 | many | TRBV11-2 | CASSLAPGRNQPQHF | TGTGCCAGCAGCTTAGCTCCGGGCCGAAATCAGCCCCAGCATTTT
- | TRBJ2-6 | - | TRBV5-4 | CASSPAPGFGANVLTF | TGTGCCAGCAGCCCTGCCCCGGGCTTTGGGGCCAACGTCCTGACTTTC
TRBD2 | TRBJ2-3 | many | TRBV28 | CASSSTGAGVLSTDTQYF | TGTGCCAGCAGTTCCACCGGAGCGGGAGTTTTAAGCACAGATACGCAGTATTTT
- | TRBJ2-1 | - | TRBV29-1 | CSVDFGQYNEQFF | TGCAGCGTTGATTTTGGACAGTACAATGAGCAGTTCTTC
- | TRBJ1-2 | many | TRBV3-1 | CASSQDRTAGYTF | TGTGCCAGCAGCCAAGATCGTACGGCCGGCTACACCTTC
- | TRBJ2-5 | - | TRBV27 | CASSLTAGLLKTQYF | TGTGCCAGCAGTTTAACGGCGGGACTCCTTAAGACCCAGTACTTC
- | TRBJ1-1 | - | TRBV5-6 | CASSYLTKQGGTEAFF | TGTGCCAGCAGCTACCTGACCAAGCAGGGTGGGACTGAAGCTTTCTTT
- | TRBJ2-1 | - | TRBV28 | CASSSSFGGTSSYNEQFF | TGTGCCAGCAGTTCCTCTTTCGGCGGGACGAGCTCCTACAATGAGCAGTTCTTC
- | TRBJ2-3 | once | TRBV19 | CASKKREGAQYF | TGTGCCAGTAAAAAGCGAGAAGGGGCGCAGTATTTT
TRBD1 | TRBJ1-2 | - | TRBV19 | CASSTGQGTLLNYGYTF | TGTGCCAGTAGTACCGGACAGGGGACCCTTCTTAACTATGGCTACACCTTC
TRBD2 | TRBJ2-3 | many | TRBV20-1 | CSASNNPSGITQYF | TGCAGTGCTAGCAACAACCCTAGCGGCATTACGCAGTATTTT
TRBD1 | TRBJ2-7 | few | TRBV20-1 | CSANDGTGGYEQYF | TGCAGTGCTAACGATGGGACAGGGGGCTACGAGCAGTACTTC
TRBD1 | TRBJ2-3 | - | TRBV20-1 | CSARDPRGYGTDTQYF | TGCAGTGCTAGAGATCCCAGGGGGTACGGCACAGATACGCAGTATTTT